This is a list of T cell receptor beta chains from one sample in a study of blood T cell repertoires in COVID-19. Sequencing used immunoSEQ multiplex PCR; TCRdb keeps in-frame clones, though not all of them. The table shows about 330,000 clones, with roughly 86% occurring only once. The sequenced material came from peripheral blood. These receptor sequences come from a woman between 50 and 59 years old with acute or convalescent COVID-19. The CDR3 runs from the conserved cysteine through the conserved F or W. D genes are given only for firm matches. Rows give clone size only sometimes, using once, few, many, or a class for an expanded clone.

CDR3 length: 14; J gene: TRBJ1-1; clone size: NA; V gene: TRBV7-2; D gene: NA; CDR3 DNA: TGTGCCAGCAGCTTAGAGTCGGAGTATACTGAAGCCTTCTTT; CDR3 protein: CASSLESEYTEAFF
CDR3 length: 18; J gene: TRBJ2-1; clone size: NA; V gene: TRBV6-2/TRBV6-3; D gene: TRBD2; CDR3 DNA: TGTGCCAGCAGCCACCGACCGGGACTAGTTACGTCCTACAATGAGCAGTTCTTC; CDR3 protein: CASSHRPGLVTSYNEQFF
CDR3 length: 14; J gene: TRBJ1-4; clone size: NA; V gene: TRBV7-2; D gene: NA; CDR3 DNA: TGTGCCAGCAGCTTAGGAGAGTGGAGTGAAAAACTGTTTTTT; CDR3 protein: CASSLGEWSEKLFF
CDR3 length: 16; J gene: TRBJ2-1; clone size: NA; V gene: TRBV27; D gene: TRBD2; CDR3 DNA: TGTGCCAGCAGTTTATGGGGGACTAGCGGGACCAATGAGCAGTTCTTC; CDR3 protein: CASSLWGTSGTNEQFF
CDR3 length: 15; J gene: TRBJ1-2; clone size: NA; V gene: TRBV28; D gene: TRBD1; CDR3 DNA: TGTGCCAGCAGTCCAGGGGACAGCCTACGTGGTGGCTACACCTTC; CDR3 protein: CASSPGDSLRGGYTF
CDR3 length: 15; J gene: TRBJ1-1; clone size: NA; V gene: TRBV7-2; D gene: NA; CDR3 DNA: TGTGCCAGCAGCTTAGATATAGGTGTAGGGGGAAGAGCTTTCTTT; CDR3 protein: CASSLDIGVGGRAFF
CDR3 length: 14; J gene: TRBJ2-7; clone size: few; V gene: TRBV6-5; D gene: NA; CDR3 DNA: TGTGCCAGCAGTTCCTGGGACAATTCCTACGAGCAGTACTTC; CDR3 protein: CASSSWDNSYEQYF
CDR3 length: 16; J gene: TRBJ2-2; clone size: NA; V gene: TRBV24-1; D gene: TRBD1; CDR3 DNA: TGTGCCACCAGTGAGAGGGACAGACCGAACACCGGGGAGCTGTTTTTT; CDR3 protein: CATSERDRPNTGELFF
CDR3 length: 15; J gene: TRBJ2-7; clone size: NA; V gene: TRBV19; D gene: NA; CDR3 DNA: TGTGCCAGTAGCCCCAACCCGGACACCTCCTACGAGCAGTACTTC; CDR3 protein: CASSPNPDTSYEQYF
CDR3 length: 13; J gene: TRBJ1-2; clone size: NA; V gene: TRBV10-3; D gene: TRBD1; CDR3 DNA: TGTGCCACCCGGACAGGGGAGGTCTATGGCTACACCTTC; CDR3 protein: CATRTGEVYGYTF
CDR3 length: 15; J gene: TRBJ2-6; clone size: NA; V gene: TRBV28; D gene: TRBD1; CDR3 DNA: TGTGCCAGCAGGACAGGGGGCTCTGGGGCCAACGTCCTGACTTTC; CDR3 protein: CASRTGGSGANVLTF
CDR3 length: 15; J gene: TRBJ2-7; clone size: NA; V gene: TRBV7-2; D gene: TRBD1; CDR3 DNA: TGTGCCAGCAGTGGTCCGGGACAGGGTGCATACGAGCAGTACTTC; CDR3 protein: CASSGPGQGAYEQYF
CDR3 length: 12; J gene: TRBJ2-5; clone size: NA; V gene: TRBV24-1; D gene: TRBD2; CDR3 DNA: TGTGCCACCAGTGGGGGGGGGGAGACCCAGTACTTC; CDR3 protein: CATSGGGETQYF
CDR3 length: 13; J gene: TRBJ2-7; clone size: NA; V gene: TRBV24-1; D gene: NA; CDR3 DNA: TGTGCCACCAGTGGCCGGGAATCCTACGAGCAGTACTTC; CDR3 protein: CATSGRESYEQYF
CDR3 length: 15; J gene: TRBJ2-2; clone size: NA; V gene: TRBV5-4; D gene: TRBD1; CDR3 DNA: TGTGCCAGCAGCTTGGACAGGGGGTTCACCGGGGAGCTGTTTTTT; CDR3 protein: CASSLDRGFTGELFF
CDR3 length: 13; J gene: TRBJ2-1; clone size: NA; V gene: TRBV5-1; D gene: TRBD2; CDR3 DNA: TGCGCCAGCAGCATGGGACTAGCCAATGAGCAGTTCTTC; CDR3 protein: CASSMGLANEQFF
CDR3 length: 13; J gene: TRBJ1-4; clone size: once; V gene: TRBV28; D gene: TRBD1; CDR3 DNA: TGTGCCAGCAGCAGGGACAGGCTTGAAAAACTGTTTTTT; CDR3 protein: CASSRDRLEKLFF
CDR3 length: 14; J gene: TRBJ1-6; clone size: NA; V gene: TRBV7-6; D gene: TRBD1; CDR3 DNA: TGTGCCAGCAGCTTAGCGGACAGGAATTCACCCCTCCACTTT; CDR3 protein: CASSLADRNSPLHF
CDR3 length: 15; J gene: TRBJ1-2; clone size: NA; V gene: TRBV9; D gene: NA; CDR3 DNA: TGTGCCAGCAGCGCCCGGGACACCGAATACTATGGCTACACCTTC; CDR3 protein: CASSARDTEYYGYTF
CDR3 length: 15; J gene: TRBJ2-5; clone size: NA; V gene: TRBV27; D gene: TRBD1; CDR3 DNA: TGTGCCAGCAGTCCCCGACAGGGTAACCAAGAGACCCAGTACTTC; CDR3 protein: CASSPRQGNQETQYF
CDR3 length: 13; J gene: TRBJ2-7; clone size: NA; V gene: TRBV24-1; D gene: NA; CDR3 DNA: TGTGCCACCAGTGGGGACAACTCCTACGAGCAGTACTTC; CDR3 protein: CATSGDNSYEQYF
CDR3 length: 17; J gene: TRBJ2-1; clone size: once; V gene: TRBV5-6; D gene: TRBD2; CDR3 DNA: TGTGCCAGCAGCTCCAAGGCGGGAGGGCCTCTTTGGAATGAGCAGTTCTTC; CDR3 protein: CASSSKAGGPLWNEQFF
CDR3 length: 17; J gene: TRBJ2-6; clone size: NA; V gene: TRBV15; D gene: TRBD1; CDR3 DNA: TGTGCCACCAGCAGAGATATCAGGGGGTCTGGGGCCAACGTCCTGACTTTC; CDR3 protein: CATSRDIRGSGANVLTF
CDR3 length: 15; J gene: TRBJ2-1; clone size: once; V gene: TRBV5-1; D gene: TRBD1; CDR3 DNA: TGCGCCAGCAGCTTGGTTTCAGGGGGCCCCCCTGAGCAGTTCTTC; CDR3 protein: CASSLVSGGPPEQFF
CDR3 length: 14; J gene: TRBJ1-1; clone size: NA; V gene: TRBV18; D gene: TRBD1; CDR3 DNA: TGTGCCAGCTCGCTTAGGGACAGGACCACTGAAGCTTTCTTT; CDR3 protein: CASSLRDRTTEAFF
CDR3 length: 13; J gene: TRBJ1-1; clone size: NA; V gene: TRBV5-1; D gene: NA; CDR3 DNA: TGCGCCAGCAGCGCCGGACCCCTCCAGGGGGCTTTCTTT; CDR3 protein: CASSAGPLQGAFF
CDR3 length: 15; J gene: TRBJ2-4; clone size: NA; V gene: TRBV5-1; D gene: NA; CDR3 DNA: TGCGCCAGCAGCTCCATCAGCGGAGCCAAAAACATTCAGTACTTC; CDR3 protein: CASSSISGAKNIQYF